This entry features one T cell receptor beta chain sequence. Germline V gene data show CDR1 as MNHEY and CDR2 as SMNVEV (reference sequence). V was pared by 1 base and J by 4 bases, with 5 bases of the junction left unmatched. The CDR3 is made up of 16 amino acids. This entry belongs to a study of OX40 agonist ivuxolimab in advanced cancers. In the study overall: Every 2 weeks, patients got intravenous ivuxolimab at one of six dose levels (0.01-10 mg/kg). Those enrolled were roughly 80% male, with a mean age of around 60 years and ages from roughly 20 to 90. Of the participants, approximately 38% had some prior anti-PD-1, anti-PD-L1 or anti-CTLA-4 therapy, which was allowed.

Libraries were prepared by immunoSEQ multiplex PCR; TCRdb keeps only in-frame clonotypes and omits some of them. Of under 80,000 clones listed, 92% are singletons. V and J are TRBV27 and TRBJ1-2, with 11 nucleotides matching TRBD1. Source: CD4+ or CD8+ T cells sorted from blood, taken in a trial of the OX40 agonist ivuxolimab. This TCR came from an adult with an advanced solid tumor such as melanoma, head and neck, liver or kidney cancer. The DNA for the CDR3 is TGTGCCAGCAGTTTATTCTCCGGGACAGGGGGCTATGGCTACACCTTC. Translation gives CASSLFSGTGGYGYTF.